This T cell receptor beta chain was sequenced for a study of T cell changes during pregnancy in multiple sclerosis. Data came from immunoSEQ multiplex PCR; TCRdb stores just in-frame clones and leaves some out. Among tens of thousands of clones listed, 75% to 95% were seen once. Germline-derived CDR1 and CDR2 are SGHDT and YYEEEE. The CDR3 contains 13 residues. The ends were cut back, 4 bases at V and 11 bases at J, with 16 bases in the middle. This clone was detected only once. This clonotype was obtained from a female donor with multiple sclerosis, enrolled in a pregnancy study. The rearrangement uses TRBV5-6 and TRBJ2-1; weak D call: TRBD1 (6 bases). The sequencing here drew on CD4+ T cells from peripheral blood mononuclear cells, taken in the third trimester of pregnancy. The CDR3 reads CASSDGQTLKQFF. The CDR3 bases are TGTGCCAGCAGCGATGGACAGACCCTCAAGCAGTTCTTC.